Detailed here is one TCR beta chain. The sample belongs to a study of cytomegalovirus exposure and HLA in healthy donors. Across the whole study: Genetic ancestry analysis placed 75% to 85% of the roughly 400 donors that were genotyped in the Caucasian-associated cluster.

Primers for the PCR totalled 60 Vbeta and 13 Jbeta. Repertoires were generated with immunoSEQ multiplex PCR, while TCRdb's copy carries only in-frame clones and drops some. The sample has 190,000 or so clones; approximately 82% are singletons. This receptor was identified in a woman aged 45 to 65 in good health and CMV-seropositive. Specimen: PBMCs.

The CDR3 sequence: CASSYRGATGNTIYF. The CDR3 nucleotides are TGTGCCAGCAGTTACCGGGGGGCGACCGGAAACACCATATATTTT. The genes are TRBV6-6 and TRBJ1-3; a weak D match, TRBD1 (6 bases). Trimming removed 2 bases at V and 4 bases at J, with 12 bases between. Germline loops: CDR1 MNHNY, CDR2 SVGAGI (reference sequence). The CDR3 extends over 15 amino acids.